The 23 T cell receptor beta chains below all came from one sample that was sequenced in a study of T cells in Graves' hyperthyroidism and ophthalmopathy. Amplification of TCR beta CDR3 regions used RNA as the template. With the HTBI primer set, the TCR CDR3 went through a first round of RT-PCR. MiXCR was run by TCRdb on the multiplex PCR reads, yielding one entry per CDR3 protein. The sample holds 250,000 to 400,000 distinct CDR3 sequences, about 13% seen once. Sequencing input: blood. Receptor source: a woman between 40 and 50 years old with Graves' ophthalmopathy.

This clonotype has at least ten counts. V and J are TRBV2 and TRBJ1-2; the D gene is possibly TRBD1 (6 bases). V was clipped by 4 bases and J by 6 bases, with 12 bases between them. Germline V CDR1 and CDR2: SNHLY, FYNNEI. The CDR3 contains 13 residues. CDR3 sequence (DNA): TGTGCCAGCAGTGCAGGGCAGGGGAATGGCTACACCTTC. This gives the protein CASSAGQGNGYTF. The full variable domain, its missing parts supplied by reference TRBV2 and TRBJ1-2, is EPEVTQTPSHQVTQMGQEVILRCVPISNHLYFYWYRQILGQKVEFLVSFYNNEISEKSEIFDDQFSVERPDGSNFTLKIRSTKLEDSAMYFCASSAGQGNGYTFGSGTRLTVV.

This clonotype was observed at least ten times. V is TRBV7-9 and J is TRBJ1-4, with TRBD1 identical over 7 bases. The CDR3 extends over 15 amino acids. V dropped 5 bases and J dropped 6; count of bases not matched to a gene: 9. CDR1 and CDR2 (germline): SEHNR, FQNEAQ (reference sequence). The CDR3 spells CASSPSGTADEKLFF. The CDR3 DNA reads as TGTGCCAGCAGCCCGTCCGGGACAGCCGATGAAAAACTGTTTTTT.

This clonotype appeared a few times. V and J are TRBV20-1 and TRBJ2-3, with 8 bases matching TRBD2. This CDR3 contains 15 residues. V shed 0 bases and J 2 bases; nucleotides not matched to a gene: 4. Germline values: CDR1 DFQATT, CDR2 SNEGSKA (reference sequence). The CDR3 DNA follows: TGCAGTGCTAGAGATCCCGGGGGGGCCACAGATACGCAGTATTTT. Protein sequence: CSARDPGGATDTQYF.

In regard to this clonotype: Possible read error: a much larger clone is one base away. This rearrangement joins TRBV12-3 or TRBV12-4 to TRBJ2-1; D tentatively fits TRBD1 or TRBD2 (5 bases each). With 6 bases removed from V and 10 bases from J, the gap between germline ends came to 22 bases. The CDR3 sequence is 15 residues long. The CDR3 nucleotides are TGTGCCAGCAGCCCGACCGGGGCCGCATCCCTCGAGCAGTTCTTC. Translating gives CASSPTGAASLEQFF.

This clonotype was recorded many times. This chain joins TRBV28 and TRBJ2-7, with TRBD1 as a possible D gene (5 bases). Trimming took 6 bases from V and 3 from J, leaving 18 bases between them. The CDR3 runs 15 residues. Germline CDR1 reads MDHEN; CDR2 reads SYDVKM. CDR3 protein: CASRLGLGRRYEQYF. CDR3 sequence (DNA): TGTGCCAGCAGGTTGGGTTTGGGGCGGCGCTACGAGCAGTACTTC.

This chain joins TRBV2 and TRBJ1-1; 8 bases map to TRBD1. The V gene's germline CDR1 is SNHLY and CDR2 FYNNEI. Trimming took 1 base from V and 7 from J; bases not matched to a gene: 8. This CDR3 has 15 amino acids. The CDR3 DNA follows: TGTGCCAGCAGTGAAGATGGACAGGGAATGAGTGAAGCTTTCTTT. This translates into CASSEDGQGMSEAFF.

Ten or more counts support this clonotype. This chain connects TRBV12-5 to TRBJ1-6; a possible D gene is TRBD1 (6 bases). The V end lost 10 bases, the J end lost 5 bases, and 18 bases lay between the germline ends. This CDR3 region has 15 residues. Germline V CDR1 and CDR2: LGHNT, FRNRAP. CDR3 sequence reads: CATTPDRSHNSPLHF. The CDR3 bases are TGTGCTACCACACCCGACAGGAGCCATAATTCACCCCTCCACTTT.

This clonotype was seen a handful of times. DNA of the CDR3: TGTGCCAGCAGCCAGCTGCCCTGGACCCAGAAAGAGACCCAGTACTTC. Protein sequence: CASSQLPWTQKETQYF. The chain links TRBV11-2 to TRBJ2-5; D unresolved. The V end lost 5 bases, the J end lost 3 bases, and 19 bases lay between the germline ends. The CDR3 length is 16 residues. Germline CDR1 is SGHAT and CDR2 is FQNNGV. Supplemented by reference TRBV11-2 and TRBJ2-5, the full variable domain reads EAGVAQSPRYKIIEKRQSVAFWCNPISGHATLYWYQQILGQGPKLLIQFQNNGVVDDSQLPKDRFSAERLKGVDSTLKIQPAKLEDSAVYLCASSQLPWTQKETQYFGPGTRLLVL.

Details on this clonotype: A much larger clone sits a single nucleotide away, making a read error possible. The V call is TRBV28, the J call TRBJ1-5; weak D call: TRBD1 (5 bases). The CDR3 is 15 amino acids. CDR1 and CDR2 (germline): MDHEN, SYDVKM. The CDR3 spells CASSFRDVGNQPHHF. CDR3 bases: TGTGCCAGCAGTTTCAGGGATGTGGGCAATCAGCCCCATCATTTT. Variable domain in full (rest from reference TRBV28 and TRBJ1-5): DVKVTQSSRYLVKRTGEKVFLECVQDMDHENMFWYRQDPGLGLRLIYFSYDVKMKEKGDIPEGYSVSREKKERFSLILESASTNQTSMYLCASSFRDVGNQPHHFGDGTRLSIL.

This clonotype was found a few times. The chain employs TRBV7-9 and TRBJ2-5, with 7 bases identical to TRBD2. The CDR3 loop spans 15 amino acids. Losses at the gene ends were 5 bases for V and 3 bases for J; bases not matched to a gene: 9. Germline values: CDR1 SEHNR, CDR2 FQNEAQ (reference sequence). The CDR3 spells CASSPRDYQKETQYF. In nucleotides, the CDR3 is TGTGCCAGCAGCCCCCGGGACTACCAAAAAGAGACCCAGTACTTC.

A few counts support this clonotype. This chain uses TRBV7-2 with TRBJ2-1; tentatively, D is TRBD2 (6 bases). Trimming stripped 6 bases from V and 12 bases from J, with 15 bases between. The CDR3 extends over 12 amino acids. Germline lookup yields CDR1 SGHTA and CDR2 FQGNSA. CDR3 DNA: TGTGCCAGCAGGACACTCTCGCGGGGGCAGTTCTTC. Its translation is CASRTLSRGQFF.

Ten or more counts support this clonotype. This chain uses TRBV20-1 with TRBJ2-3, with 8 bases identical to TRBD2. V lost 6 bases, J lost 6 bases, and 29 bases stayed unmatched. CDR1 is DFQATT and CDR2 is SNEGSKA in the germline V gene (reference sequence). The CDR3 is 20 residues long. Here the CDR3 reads CSAKSYVDIGRAGFRDTQYF. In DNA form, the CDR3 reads TGCAGTGCCAAAAGCTACGTAGATATCGGGAGGGCCGGATTTAGGGATACGCAGTATTTT.

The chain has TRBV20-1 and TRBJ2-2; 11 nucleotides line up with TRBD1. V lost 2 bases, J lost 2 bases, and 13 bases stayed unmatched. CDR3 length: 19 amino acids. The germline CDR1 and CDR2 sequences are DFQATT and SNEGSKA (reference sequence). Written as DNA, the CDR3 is TGCAGTGCTAGAAGTGGACAGGGGGCTGGGACTCTCAACACCGGGGAGCTGTTTTTT. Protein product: CSARSGQGAGTLNTGELFF.

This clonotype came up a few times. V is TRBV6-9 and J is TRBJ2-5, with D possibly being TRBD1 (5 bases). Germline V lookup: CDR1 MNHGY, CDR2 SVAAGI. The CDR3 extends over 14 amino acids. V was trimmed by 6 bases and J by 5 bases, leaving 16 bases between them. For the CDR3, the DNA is TGTGCCAGCAGACAACAGGCCCGGGTGGAGACCCAGTACTTC. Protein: CASRQQARVETQYF.

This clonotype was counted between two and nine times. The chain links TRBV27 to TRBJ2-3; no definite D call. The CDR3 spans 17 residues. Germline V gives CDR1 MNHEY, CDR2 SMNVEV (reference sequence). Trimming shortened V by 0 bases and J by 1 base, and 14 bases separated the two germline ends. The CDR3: CASSLSVTAVGTDTQYF. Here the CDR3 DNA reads TGTGCCAGCAGTTTATCGGTTACGGCGGTCGGCACAGATACGCAGTATTTT.

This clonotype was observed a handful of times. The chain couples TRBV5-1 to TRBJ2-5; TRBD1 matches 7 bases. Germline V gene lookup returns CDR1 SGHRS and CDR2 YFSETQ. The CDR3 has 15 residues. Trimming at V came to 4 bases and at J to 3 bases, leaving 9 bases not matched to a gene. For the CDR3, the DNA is TGCGCCAGCAGCCCGGGACAGCTTCGGGAAGAGACCCAGTACTTC. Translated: CASSPGQLREETQYF.

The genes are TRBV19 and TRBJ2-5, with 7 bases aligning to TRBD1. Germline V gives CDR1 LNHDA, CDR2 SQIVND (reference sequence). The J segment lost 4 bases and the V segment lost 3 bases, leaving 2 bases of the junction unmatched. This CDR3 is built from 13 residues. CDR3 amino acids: CASSIYRGETQYF. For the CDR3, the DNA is TGTGCCAGTAGTATTTACAGGGGAGAGACCCAGTACTTC.

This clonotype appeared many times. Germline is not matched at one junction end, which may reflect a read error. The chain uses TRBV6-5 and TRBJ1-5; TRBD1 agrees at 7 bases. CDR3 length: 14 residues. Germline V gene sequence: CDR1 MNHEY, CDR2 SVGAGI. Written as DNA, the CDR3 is TGTGCCAGCAATTACGGACAGGACAATCAGCCCCAGCATTTT. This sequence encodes CASNYGQDNQPQHF.

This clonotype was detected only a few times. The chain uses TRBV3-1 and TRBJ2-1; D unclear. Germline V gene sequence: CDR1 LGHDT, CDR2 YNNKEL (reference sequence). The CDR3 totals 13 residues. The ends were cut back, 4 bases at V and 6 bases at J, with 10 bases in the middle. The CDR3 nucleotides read TGTGCCAGCAGCCCCCGGTCTGCCAATGAGCAGTTCTTC. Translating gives CASSPRSANEQFF.

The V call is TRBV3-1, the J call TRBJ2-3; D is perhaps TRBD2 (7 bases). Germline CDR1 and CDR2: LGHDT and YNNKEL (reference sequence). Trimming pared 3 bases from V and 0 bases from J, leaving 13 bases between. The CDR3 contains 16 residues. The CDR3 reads CASSHWRGLSTDTQYF. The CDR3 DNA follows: TGTGCCAGCAGCCACTGGCGGGGGCTTAGCACAGATACGCAGTATTTT.

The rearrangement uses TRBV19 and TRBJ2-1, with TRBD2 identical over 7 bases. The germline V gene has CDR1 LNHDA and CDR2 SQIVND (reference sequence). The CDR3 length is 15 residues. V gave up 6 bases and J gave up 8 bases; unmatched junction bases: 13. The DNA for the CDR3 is TGTGCCAGTAGCAGGGAGGGAGGGCCATGGGATGAGCAGTTCTTC. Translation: CASSREGGPWDEQFF.

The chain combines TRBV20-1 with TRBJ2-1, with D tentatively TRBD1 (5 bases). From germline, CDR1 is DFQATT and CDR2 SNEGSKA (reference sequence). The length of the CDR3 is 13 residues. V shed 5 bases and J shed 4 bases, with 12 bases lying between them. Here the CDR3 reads CSAARAAYNEQFF. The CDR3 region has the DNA TGCAGTGCTGCCAGGGCTGCGTACAATGAGCAGTTCTTC.

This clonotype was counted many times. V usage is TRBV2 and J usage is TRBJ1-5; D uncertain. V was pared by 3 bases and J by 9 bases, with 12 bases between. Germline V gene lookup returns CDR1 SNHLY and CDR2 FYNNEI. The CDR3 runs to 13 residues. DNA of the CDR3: TGTGCCAGCAGTGAGGGTTTCGACCTGCCCCAGCATTTT. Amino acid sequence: CASSEGFDLPQHF.